The T cell receptor beta chain under discussion was sequenced for a study of blood T cells in healthy people across ages. Study findings and constraints: PBMC samples, being unsorted, prevented any conclusive comparison of naive and antigen-experienced cells. Age advanced and TCR beta diversity per million T cells fell, roughly linearly.

The second PCR ran roughly 7 to 12 cycles with a sample-barcoded 5' primer and J-beta primers. TCRdb passed the 5' RACE reads through MiXCR, listing each CDR3 protein once. Of approximately 600,000 distinct CDR3 sequences in the sample, roughly 58% are singletons; the top ten hold approximately 40%. This clonotype was detected a few times. Its antigen is currently unknown. Donors were systemically healthy Caucasian individuals from Russia aged about 6 to 90 years. Researchers isolated at least 7 million PBMCs per sample. Germline loops: CDR1 SGHTA, CDR2 FQGNSA. The CDR3 sequence is 14 residues long. Trimming removed 2 bases at V and 2 bases at J, with 9 bases between.

The TCR sequence derives from a man in his 60s in good health. Sequencing was done on a sample of blood. V usage is TRBV7-2 and J usage is TRBJ1-2; D gene unclear. CDR3 nucleotides: TGTGCCAGCAGCTTAAGGCGGAGAAACTATGGCTACACCTTC. It codes for CASSLRRRNYGYTF.